Described below is a single T cell receptor beta chain sequence and its context. Antigen specificity is unknown. Time point noted: patch test 1, 2 weeks after DPC sensitization. Treatment described: therapeutic diphenylcyclopropenone sensitization with weekly scalp DPC. These data come from a study of human T cells and chemical hapten exposure. Across the whole study: The study enrolled mostly female patients with alopecia areata, totalis or universalis. Study observations and caveats: Among TCRs, those above 1 in 1000 frequency were unaffected by DPC sensitization.

Original analysis: Between 23,224 and 690,600 TCRs appeared in each sample, and the median stood at about 100,000. TCRdb independently ran MiXCR on the RACE reads; one entry per CDR3 protein. The V and J calls here are based on TCRdb, not the publication. The sample shows tens of thousands of distinct CDR3 sequences, roughly 10% of them seen only once. The specimen comprised whole blood, sampled in connection with sensitization to the hapten diphenylcyclopropenone (DPC). This receptor was identified in a woman aged 50 to 60 with alopecia areata. Some clones in this sample may be carry-over from other donors' samples.

CDR3 residues: CASSTGTGPEAFF. The CDR3 coding sequence is TGTGCCAGCAGCACGGGGACAGGGCCTGAAGCTTTCTTT. The chain couples TRBV9 to TRBJ1-1; 9 bases are shared with TRBD1. This CDR3 contains 13 residues. The ends lost 4 bases at V and 6 bases at J; junction bases unmatched: 4. Germline V gene lookup returns CDR1 SGDLS and CDR2 YYNGEE.